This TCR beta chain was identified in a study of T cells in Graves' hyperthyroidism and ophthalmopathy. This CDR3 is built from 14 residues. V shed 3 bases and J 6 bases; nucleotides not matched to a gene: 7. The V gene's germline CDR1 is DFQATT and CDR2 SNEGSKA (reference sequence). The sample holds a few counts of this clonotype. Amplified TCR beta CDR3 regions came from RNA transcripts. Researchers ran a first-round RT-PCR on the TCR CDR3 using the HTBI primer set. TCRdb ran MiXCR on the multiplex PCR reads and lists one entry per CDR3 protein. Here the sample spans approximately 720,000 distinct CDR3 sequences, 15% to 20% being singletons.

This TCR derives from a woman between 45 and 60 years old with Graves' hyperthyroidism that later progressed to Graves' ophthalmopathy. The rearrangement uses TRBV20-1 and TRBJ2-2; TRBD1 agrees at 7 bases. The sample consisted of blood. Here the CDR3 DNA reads TGCAGTGCTAGGGACAGGAGATTGGCCGGGGAGCTGTTTTTT. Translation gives CSARDRRLAGELFF.